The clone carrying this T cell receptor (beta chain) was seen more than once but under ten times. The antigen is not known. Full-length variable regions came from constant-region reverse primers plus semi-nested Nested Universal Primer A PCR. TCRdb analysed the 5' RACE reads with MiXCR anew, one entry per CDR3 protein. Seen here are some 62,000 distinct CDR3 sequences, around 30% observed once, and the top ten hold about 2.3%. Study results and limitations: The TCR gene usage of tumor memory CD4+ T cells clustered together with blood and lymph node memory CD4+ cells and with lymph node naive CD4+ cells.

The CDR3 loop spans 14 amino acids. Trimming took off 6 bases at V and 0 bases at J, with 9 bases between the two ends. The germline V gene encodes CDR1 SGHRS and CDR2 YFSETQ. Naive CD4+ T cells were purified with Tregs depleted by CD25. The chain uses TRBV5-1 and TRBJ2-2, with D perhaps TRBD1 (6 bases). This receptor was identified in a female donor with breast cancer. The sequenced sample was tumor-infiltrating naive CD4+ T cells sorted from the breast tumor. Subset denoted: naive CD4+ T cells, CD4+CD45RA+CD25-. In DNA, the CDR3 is TGCGCCAGCAATCCAGGGGCGAACACCGGGGAGCTGTTTTTT. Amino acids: CASNPGANTGELFF.